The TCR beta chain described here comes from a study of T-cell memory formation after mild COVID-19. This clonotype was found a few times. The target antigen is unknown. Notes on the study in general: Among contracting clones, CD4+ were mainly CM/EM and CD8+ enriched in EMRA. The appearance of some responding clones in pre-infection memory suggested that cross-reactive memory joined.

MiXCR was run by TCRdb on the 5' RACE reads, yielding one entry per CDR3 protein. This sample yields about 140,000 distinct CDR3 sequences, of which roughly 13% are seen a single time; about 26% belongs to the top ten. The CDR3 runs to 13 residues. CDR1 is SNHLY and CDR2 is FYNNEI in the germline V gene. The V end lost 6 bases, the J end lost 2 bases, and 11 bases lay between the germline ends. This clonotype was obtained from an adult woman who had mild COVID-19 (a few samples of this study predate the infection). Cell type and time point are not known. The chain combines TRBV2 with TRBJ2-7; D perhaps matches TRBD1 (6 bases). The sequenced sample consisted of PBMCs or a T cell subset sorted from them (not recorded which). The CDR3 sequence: CASRRNRAYEQYF. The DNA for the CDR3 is TGTGCCAGCAGGAGAAACAGGGCCTACGAGCAGTACTTC.